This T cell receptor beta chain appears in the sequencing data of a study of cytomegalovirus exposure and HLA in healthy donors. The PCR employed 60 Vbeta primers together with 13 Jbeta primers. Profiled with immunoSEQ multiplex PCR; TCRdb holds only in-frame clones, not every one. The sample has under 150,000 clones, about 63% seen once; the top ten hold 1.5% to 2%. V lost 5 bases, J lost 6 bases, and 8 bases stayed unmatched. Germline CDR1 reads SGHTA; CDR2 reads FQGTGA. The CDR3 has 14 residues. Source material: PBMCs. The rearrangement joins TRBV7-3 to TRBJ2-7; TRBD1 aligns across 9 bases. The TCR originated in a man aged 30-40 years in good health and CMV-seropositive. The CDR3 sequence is CASSIGTGSREQYF. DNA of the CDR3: TGTGCCAGCAGCATAGGGACAGGGTCGCGCGAGCAGTACTTC.